This T cell receptor beta chain was captured by sequencing in a study of shared clonotypes between healthy human individuals. The protocol was immunoSEQ multiplex PCR, while the TCRdb copy is restricted to in-frame clones and leaves out a portion. This sample has under 850,000 clones, with 80% to 95% found just once. Findings of the study overall: Clonotypes that were shared across a few donors made up roughly 5% of naive CD4 clonotypes. The four-donor shared clonotypes exceeded non-shared clonotypes in generation probability, with non-shared ones scoring lower.

Trimming left V 3 bases short and J 4 bases short, with 14 bases between. This CDR3 region has 16 residues. The V gene's germline CDR1 is SGDLS and CDR2 YYNGEE. A note on this clone: What it recognizes is unknown.

CD45RO-negative, CCR7-selected cells formed the naive CD8 fraction, which excluded terminally differentiated effector memory CD45RA+ cells. This rearrangement joins TRBV9 to TRBJ2-6, with D perhaps TRBD1 (5 bases). The sequenced material came from naive CD8+ T cells sorted from blood. This TCR was recovered from a man under 40 in good health. As DNA, the CDR3 is TGTGCCAGCAGCGCGAACTCAGGGTCGGGGGCCAACGTCCTGACTTTC. Residues: CASSANSGSGANVLTF. Drawing the rest from reference TRBV9 and TRBJ2-6, the complete variable domain is DSGVTQTPKHLITATGQRVTLRCSPRSGDLSVYWYQQSLDQGLQFLIQYYNGEERAKGNILERFSAQQFPDLHSELNLSSLELGDSALYFCASSANSGSGANVLTFGAGSRLTVL.